This T cell receptor beta chain stems from a study of vaccination and CD4 T cells after COVID-19. Whole-study context: Convalescent individuals numbered four females and six males, two being Hispanic.

This sample's time point: late sampling 161 to 241 days after vaccination in three convalescent patients. For this clonotype: Its specificity is not known.

TCRdb called the PCR reads again in MiXCR, with one record for every CDR3 protein. The sample holds about 29,000 distinct CDR3 sequences; 49% are singletons and the top ten take about 5.3%. This CDR3 contains 13 residues. Study-level points and caveats: Convalescent patients' clones that were vaccine-specific were spike mono-reactive in 304 of 307 cases. Although the median of SARS-CoV-2-reactive clonotypes rose from about 20 to 38, the change was not significant.

Sample: CD4+ T cells from blood, taken about 7 months after SARS-CoV-2 vaccination. This receptor was obtained from a human donor who had recovered from COVID-19. The V gene is TRBV21-1, the J gene TRBJ1-2; TRBD1 is the table's D call and was not checked against the DNA. TRBV21-1 is a known pseudogene. The CDR3, as DNA: TGTGCCAGCACCCGACAGAGTAACTATGGCTACACCTTC. This sequence encodes CASTRQSNYGYTF.